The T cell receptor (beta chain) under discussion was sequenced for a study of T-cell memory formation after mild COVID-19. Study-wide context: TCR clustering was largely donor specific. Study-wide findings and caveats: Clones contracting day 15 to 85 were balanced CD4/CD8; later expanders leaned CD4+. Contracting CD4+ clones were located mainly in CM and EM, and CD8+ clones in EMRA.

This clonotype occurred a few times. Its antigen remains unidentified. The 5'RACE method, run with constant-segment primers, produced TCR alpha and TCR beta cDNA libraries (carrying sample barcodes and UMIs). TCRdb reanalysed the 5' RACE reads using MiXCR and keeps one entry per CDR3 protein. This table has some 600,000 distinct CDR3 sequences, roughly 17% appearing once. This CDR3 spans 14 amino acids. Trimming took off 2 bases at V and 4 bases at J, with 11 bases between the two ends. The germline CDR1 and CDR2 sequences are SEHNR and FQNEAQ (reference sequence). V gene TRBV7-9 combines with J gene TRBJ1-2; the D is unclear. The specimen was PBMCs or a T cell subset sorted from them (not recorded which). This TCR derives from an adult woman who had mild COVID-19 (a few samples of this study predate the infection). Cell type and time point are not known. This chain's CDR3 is CASSLIPGSYGYTF. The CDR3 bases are TGTGCCAGCAGCTTAATCCCCGGGAGCTATGGCTACACCTTC.